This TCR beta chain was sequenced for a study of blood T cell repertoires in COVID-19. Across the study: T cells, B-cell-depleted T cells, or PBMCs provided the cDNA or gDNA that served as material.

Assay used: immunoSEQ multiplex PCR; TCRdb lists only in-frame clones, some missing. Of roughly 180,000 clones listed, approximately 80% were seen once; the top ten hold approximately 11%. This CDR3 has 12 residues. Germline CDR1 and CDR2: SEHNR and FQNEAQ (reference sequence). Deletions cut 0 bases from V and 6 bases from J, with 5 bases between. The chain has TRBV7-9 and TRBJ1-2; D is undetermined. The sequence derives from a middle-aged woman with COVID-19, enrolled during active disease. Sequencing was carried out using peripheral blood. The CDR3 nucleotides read TGTGCCAGCAGCTTAGCCTTTGATGGCTACACCTTC. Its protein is CASSLAFDGYTF.